Listed below are T cell receptor beta chains from one sample, sequenced in a study of shared clonotypes between healthy human individuals. TCRdb's copy holds only in-frame clones and misses some; the assay was immunoSEQ multiplex PCR. The sample holds about 2.2 million clones, 80% to 95% seen once. Specimen: naive CD8+ T cells from PBMCs. These receptors came from a man aged 18 to 30 in good health. Some clones in this sample may be carry-over from other donors' samples. CDR3s include the opening cysteine and the closing phenylalanine or tryptophan. Each record gives: D gene, clone size, V gene, J gene, CDR3 protein, CDR3 DNA. D genes are given only for firm matches. Clone size appears in some rows only: once, few, many, or a class for an expanded clone.

NA	few	TRBV20-1	TRBJ1-1	CAAVNTEAFF	TGCGCTGCGGTGAACACTGAAGCTTTCTTT
NA	NA	TRBV28	TRBJ2-7	CASSFPGPGTYEQYF	TGTGCCAGCAGTTTTCCCGGCCCGGGAACCTACGAGCAGTACTTC
TRBD2	NA	TRBV4-3	TRBJ2-1	CASSHGTSDYNEQFF	TGCGCCAGCAGCCACGGGACTAGCGACTACAATGAGCAGTTCTTC
NA	NA	TRBV4-1	TRBJ2-7	CASTPIQGAYEQYF	TGCGCCAGCACCCCAATCCAGGGTGCCTACGAGCAGTACTTC
NA	NA	TRBV11-2	TRBJ1-1	CASSLEYRGGRNTEAFF	TGTGCCAGCAGCTTAGAATATAGGGGGGGTAGGAACACTGAAGCTTTCTTT
TRBD1	NA	TRBV6-1	TRBJ2-1	CASSARQGMTYNEQFF	TGTGCCAGCAGTGCCAGACAGGGTATGACCTACAATGAGCAGTTCTTC
NA	NA	TRBV5-8	TRBJ2-3	CASSSPGTSADTQYF	TGTGCCAGCAGCTCCCCCGGGACTTCGGCAGATACGCAGTATTTT
NA	NA	TRBV27	TRBJ1-3	CASSGVGGLGNTIYF	TGTGCCAGCAGTGGGGTGGGGGGGCTCGGAAACACCATATATTTT
TRBD1	few	TRBV19	TRBJ1-1	CASSPRTGGSAEAFF	TGTGCCAGTAGCCCGAGGACAGGGGGCTCTGCTGAAGCTTTCTTT
NA	NA	TRBV27	TRBJ2-7	CASSLGGTGEQYF	TGTGCCAGCAGTTTAGGTGGAACGGGAGAGCAGTACTTC
NA	once	TRBV27	TRBJ2-1	CASRDSVRYEQFF	TGTGCCAGCCGGGACTCGGTCCGATATGAGCAGTTCTTC
NA	NA	TRBV27	TRBJ1-1	CASSFSVRNTEAFF	TGTGCCAGCAGTTTCTCCGTCAGGAACACTGAAGCTTTCTTT
NA	NA	TRBV7-8	TRBJ2-3	CASSLPGSDTQYF	TGTGCCAGCAGCTTACCGGGGTCAGATACGCAGTATTTT
TRBD2	once	TRBV27	TRBJ2-1	CASSPQRDGPHNEQFF	TGTGCCAGCAGTCCACAGCGGGACGGGCCCCACAATGAGCAGTTCTTC
NA	once	TRBV30	TRBJ2-7	CAWSRGAGTLTYEQYF	TGTGCCTGGAGCAGGGGAGCCGGGACTCTGACCTACGAGCAGTACTTC
TRBD2	NA	TRBV27	TRBJ2-1	CASSPGTSGVNEQFF	TGTGCCAGCAGCCCCGGGACTAGCGGGGTCAATGAGCAGTTCTTC
TRBD2	once	TRBV29-1	TRBJ2-1	CSVVPKGLAELRFF	TGCAGCGTTGTTCCCAAGGGACTAGCGGAGCTAAGGTTCTTC
NA	NA	TRBV7-2	TRBJ1-1	CASSLVGGPTEAFF	TGTGCCAGCAGCTTAGTGGGAGGGCCCACTGAAGCTTTCTTT
TRBD2	NA	TRBV28	TRBJ2-1	CASSFPPAGATNEQFF	TGTGCCAGCAGTTTCCCCCCAGCGGGAGCTACCAATGAGCAGTTCTTC
TRBD2	NA	TRBV7-3	TRBJ2-3	CASSGLGTDTQYF	TGTGCCAGCAGTGGACTAGGTACAGATACGCAGTATTTT
TRBD2	NA	TRBV27	TRBJ2-3	CASSGGRFTDTQYF	TGTGCCAGCTCTGGCGGGAGGTTCACAGATACGCAGTATTTT
NA	NA	TRBV19	TRBJ2-7	CASSIVFGGTNEQYF	TGTGCCAGTAGTATAGTTTTTGGTGGCACGAACGAGCAGTACTTC
NA	NA	TRBV5-1	TRBJ1-2	CARQGSWGYTF	TGCGCCAGGCAGGGGTCTTGGGGCTACACCTTC
NA	NA	TRBV9	TRBJ1-2	CASSVETRAGGYTF	TGTGCCAGCAGCGTAGAGACCCGGGCAGGTGGCTACACCTTC
TRBD2	NA	TRBV11-2	TRBJ2-1	CATGAGGSEQFF	TGTGCCACGGGCGCGGGAGGCAGTGAGCAGTTCTTC
TRBD1	many	TRBV11-2	TRBJ2-5	CASSLWTGYETQYF	TGTGCCAGCAGCTTATGGACAGGGTACGAGACCCAGTACTTC
NA	NA	TRBV6-1	TRBJ1-1	CASSELPGRGTDTEAFF	TGTGCCAGCAGTGAACTTCCCGGTCGGGGAACGGACACTGAAGCTTTCTTT
NA	NA	TRBV4-2	TRBJ2-3	CASSQGTPYTDTQYF	TGTGCCAGCAGCCAAGGCACGCCTTACACAGATACGCAGTATTTT
NA	NA	TRBV9	TRBJ1-1	CASSVGVGTEAFF	TGTGCCAGCAGCGTGGGGGTCGGCACTGAAGCTTTCTTT
NA	NA	TRBV28	TRBJ2-1	CASSLPGLYNEQFF	TGTGCCAGCAGTTTGCCAGGACTTTACAATGAGCAGTTCTTC
NA	NA	TRBV5-5	TRBJ2-1	CASSWSTWGQEQFF	TGTGCCAGCAGCTGGTCTACTTGGGGCCAGGAGCAGTTCTTC
NA	NA	TRBV7-9	TRBJ2-7	CASSLGGRSYEQYF	TGTGCCAGCAGCTTAGGTGGGAGAAGCTACGAGCAGTACTTC
NA	NA	TRBV10-3	TRBJ1-2	CAHHPGDYGYTF	TGTGCCCACCACCCGGGGGACTATGGCTACACCTTC
NA	NA	TRBV7-9	TRBJ1-4	CASSGGSNEKLFF	TGTGCCAGCAGCGGGGGCAGTAATGAAAAACTGTTTTTT
NA	once	TRBV9	TRBJ2-1	CASSVRPEGSEQFF	TGTGCCAGCAGCGTACGACCTGAGGGAAGTGAGCAGTTCTTC
NA	NA	TRBV9	TRBJ2-1	CASSTTGLNEQFF	TGTGCCAGCAGCACCACCGGACTCAATGAGCAGTTCTTC
TRBD2	NA	TRBV7-3	TRBJ2-1	CASSPSGGRALDEQFF	TGTGCCAGCAGCCCCTCGGGCGGGAGGGCCTTGGATGAGCAGTTCTTC
NA	NA	TRBV4-2	TRBJ1-2	CASSQAPANYGYTF	TGTGCCAGCAGCCAAGCCCCAGCTAACTATGGCTACACCTTC
NA	NA	TRBV9	TRBJ2-1	CASSVGRGQGNNEQFF	TGTGCCAGCAGCGTAGGGCGGGGGCAGGGAAACAATGAGCAGTTCTTC
NA	NA	TRBV27	TRBJ2-2	CASSYTNTGELFF	TGTGCCAGCAGTTATACGAACACCGGGGAGCTGTTTTTT
NA	NA	TRBV30	TRBJ2-2	CALPSENTGELFF	TGTGCCCTACCTAGCGAAAACACCGGGGAGCTGTTTTTT
NA	NA	TRBV2	TRBJ2-3	CASSRAGFSTDTQYF	TGTGCCAGCAGTAGAGCCGGCTTTAGCACAGATACGCAGTATTTT
TRBD2	NA	TRBV29-1	TRBJ2-5	CSVTRTSFPPETQYF	TGCAGCGTAACCAGGACTAGCTTCCCCCCAGAGACCCAGTACTTC
NA	NA	TRBV6-5	TRBJ1-1	CASSHPGGGTEAFF	TGTGCCAGCAGTCACCCCGGGGGCGGCACTGAAGCTTTCTTT
TRBD1	once	TRBV28	TRBJ1-5	CASSSERTGHQPQHF	TGTGCCAGCAGTTCCGAACGGACAGGACATCAGCCCCAGCATTTT
TRBD2	NA	TRBV9	TRBJ2-2	CASSPTQRDGTGELFF	TGTGCCAGCAGCCCAACCCAGCGGGACGGGACCGGGGAGCTGTTTTTT
NA	NA	TRBV5-6	TRBJ1-2	CASSVGTWYTF	TGTGCCAGCAGCGTGGGGACTTGGTACACCTTC
NA	NA	TRBV15	TRBJ2-7	CATSRDDAEFYEQYF	TGTGCCACCAGCAGAGATGACGCCGAGTTCTACGAGCAGTACTTC
TRBD1	NA	TRBV7-9	TRBJ2-7	CASSQTGGPNVRSGYEQYF	TGTGCCAGCAGCCAAACAGGGGGCCCCAACGTCAGAAGCGGCTACGAGCAGTACTTC
NA	NA	TRBV5-3	TRBJ2-7	CASPQPTPYEQYF	TGTGCCAGCCCCCAGCCCACCCCCTACGAGCAGTACTTC
TRBD2	NA	TRBV7-6	TRBJ2-6	CASSLGTSGPNSGANVLTF	TGTGCCAGCAGCTTGGGGACTAGCGGGCCCAACTCTGGGGCCAACGTCCTGACTTTC
NA	NA	TRBV28	TRBJ1-1	CASSPLQSTEAFF	TGTGCCAGCAGTCCATTGCAGAGTACTGAAGCTTTCTTT
NA	NA	TRBV29-1	TRBJ1-2	CSASGQAGNYGYTF	TGCAGCGCCAGCGGACAAGCTGGTAACTATGGCTACACCTTC
NA	NA	TRBV15	TRBJ2-1	CATSARGNEQFF	TGTGCCACCAGCGCCCGGGGGAATGAGCAGTTCTTC
NA	NA	TRBV27	TRBJ2-5	CASSLRAGRKETQYF	TGTGCCAGCAGTTTAAGGGCAGGCCGAAAAGAGACCCAGTACTTC